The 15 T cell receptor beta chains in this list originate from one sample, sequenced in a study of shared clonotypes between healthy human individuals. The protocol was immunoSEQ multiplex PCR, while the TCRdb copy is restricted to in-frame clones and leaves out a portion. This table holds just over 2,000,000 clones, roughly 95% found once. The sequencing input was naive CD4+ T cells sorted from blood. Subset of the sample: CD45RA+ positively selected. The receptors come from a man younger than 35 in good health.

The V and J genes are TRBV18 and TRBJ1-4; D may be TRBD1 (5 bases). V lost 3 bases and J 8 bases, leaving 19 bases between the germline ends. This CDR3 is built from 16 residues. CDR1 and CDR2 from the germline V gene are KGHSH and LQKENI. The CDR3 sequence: CASSPFSGSGTEKLFF. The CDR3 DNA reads TGTGCCAGCTCACCCTTCTCTGGATCCGGGACCGAAAAACTGTTTTTT.

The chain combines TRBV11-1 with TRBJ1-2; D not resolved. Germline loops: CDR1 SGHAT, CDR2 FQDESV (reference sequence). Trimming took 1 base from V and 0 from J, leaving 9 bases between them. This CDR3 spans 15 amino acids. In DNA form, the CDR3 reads TGTGCCAGCAGCTTAGAGTCAGGAACTAACTATGGCTACACCTTC. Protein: CASSLESGTNYGYTF.

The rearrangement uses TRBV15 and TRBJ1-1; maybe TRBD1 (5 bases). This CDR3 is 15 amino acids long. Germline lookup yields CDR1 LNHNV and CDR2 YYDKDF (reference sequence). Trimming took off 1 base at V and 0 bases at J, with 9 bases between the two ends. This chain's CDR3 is CATSRGGSVNTEAFF. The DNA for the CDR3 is TGTGCCACCAGCAGAGGGGGCTCAGTGAACACTGAAGCTTTCTTT. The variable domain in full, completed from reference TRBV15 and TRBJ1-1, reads DAMVIQNPRYQVTQFGKPVTLSCSQTLNHNVMYWYQQKSSQAPKLLFHYYDKDFNNEADTPDNFQSRRPNTSFCFLDIRSPGLGDTAMYLCATSRGGSVNTEAFFGQGTRLTVV.

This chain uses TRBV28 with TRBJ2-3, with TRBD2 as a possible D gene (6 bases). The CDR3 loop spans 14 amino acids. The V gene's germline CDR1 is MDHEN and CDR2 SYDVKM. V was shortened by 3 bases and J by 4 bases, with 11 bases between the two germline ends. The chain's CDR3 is CASSFGGIADTQYF. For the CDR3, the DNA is TGTGCCAGCAGTTTCGGGGGAATTGCAGATACGCAGTATTTT.

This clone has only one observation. The CDR3 reads CASSPDKNSNQPQHF. The CDR3 coding sequence is TGTGCCAGCAGTCCGGACAAAAATAGCAATCAGCCCCAGCATTTT. The chain recombines TRBV2 with TRBJ1-5, with D perhaps TRBD1 (5 bases). Looked up from germline, CDR1 is SNHLY and CDR2 is FYNNEI. The CDR3 is 15 residues long. V dropped 5 bases and J dropped 0 bases, with 11 bases sitting between them.

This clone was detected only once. This chain's CDR3 is CASSPPGQRPWDSPLHF. CDR3 sequence (DNA): TGTGCCAGCAGCCCTCCCGGTCAACGCCCATGGGATTCACCCCTCCACTTT. This chain links TRBV5-8 with TRBJ1-6; D is undetermined. This CDR3 is built from 17 residues. V lost 4 bases and J 8 bases, leaving 22 bases between the germline ends. Germline V lookup: CDR1 SGHTS, CDR2 YDEGEE.

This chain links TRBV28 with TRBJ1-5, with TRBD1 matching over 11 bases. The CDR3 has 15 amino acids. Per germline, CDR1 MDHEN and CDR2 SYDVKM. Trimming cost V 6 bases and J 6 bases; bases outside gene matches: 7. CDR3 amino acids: CASRAGTGGSQPQHF. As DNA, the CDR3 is TGTGCCAGCAGGGCCGGGACAGGGGGGAGTCAGCCCCAGCATTTT. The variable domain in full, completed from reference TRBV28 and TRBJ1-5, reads DVKVTQSSRYLVKRTGEKVFLECVQDMDHENMFWYRQDPGLGLRLIYFSYDVKMKEKGDIPEGYSVSREKKERFSLILESASTNQTSMYLCASRAGTGGSQPQHFGDGTRLSIL.

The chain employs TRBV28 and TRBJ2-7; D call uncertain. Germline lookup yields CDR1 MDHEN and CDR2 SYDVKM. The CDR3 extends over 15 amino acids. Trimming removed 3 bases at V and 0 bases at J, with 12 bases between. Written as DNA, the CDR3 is TGTGCCAGCAGTTTGCCCGCAGGTTTCTCCTACGAGCAGTACTTC. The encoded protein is CASSLPAGFSYEQYF.

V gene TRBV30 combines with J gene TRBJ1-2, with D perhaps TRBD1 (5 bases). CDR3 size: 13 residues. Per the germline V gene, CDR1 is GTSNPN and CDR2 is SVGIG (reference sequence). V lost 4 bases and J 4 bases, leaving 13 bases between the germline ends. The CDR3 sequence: CAWTEQGFYGYTF. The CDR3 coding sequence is TGTGCCTGGACCGAGCAGGGCTTCTATGGCTACACCTTC.

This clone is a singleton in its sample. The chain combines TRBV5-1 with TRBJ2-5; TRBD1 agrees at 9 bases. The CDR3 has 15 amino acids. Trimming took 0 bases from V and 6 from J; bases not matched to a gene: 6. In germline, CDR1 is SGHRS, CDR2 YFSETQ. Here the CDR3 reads CASSLGGTGSKTQYF. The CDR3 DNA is TGCGCCAGCAGCTTGGGCGGGACAGGGAGCAAGACCCAGTACTTC.

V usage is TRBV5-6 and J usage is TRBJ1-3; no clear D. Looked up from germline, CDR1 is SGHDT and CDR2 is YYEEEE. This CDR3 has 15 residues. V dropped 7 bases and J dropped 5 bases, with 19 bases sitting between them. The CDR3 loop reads CASQWRNTGRNTIYF. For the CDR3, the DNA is TGTGCCAGCCAATGGCGAAACACCGGAAGAAACACCATATATTTT.

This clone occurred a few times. The CDR3 here is CASSPSHNEKLFF. The DNA of the CDR3 is TGTGCCAGCTCACCGAGCCACAATGAAAAACTGTTTTTT. The rearrangement joins TRBV18 to TRBJ1-4; D ambiguous. Germline V gene data show CDR1 as KGHSH and CDR2 as LQKENI. Trimming stripped 3 bases from V and 5 bases from J, with 7 bases between. The CDR3 sequence is 13 residues long.

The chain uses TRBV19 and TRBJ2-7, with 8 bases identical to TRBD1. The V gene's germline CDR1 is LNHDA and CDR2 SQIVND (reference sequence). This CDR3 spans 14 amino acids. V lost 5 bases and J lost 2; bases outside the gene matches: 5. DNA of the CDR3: TGTGCCAGTAGTGAGGACAGGGCTACCTACGAGCAGTACTTC. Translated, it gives CASSEDRATYEQYF.

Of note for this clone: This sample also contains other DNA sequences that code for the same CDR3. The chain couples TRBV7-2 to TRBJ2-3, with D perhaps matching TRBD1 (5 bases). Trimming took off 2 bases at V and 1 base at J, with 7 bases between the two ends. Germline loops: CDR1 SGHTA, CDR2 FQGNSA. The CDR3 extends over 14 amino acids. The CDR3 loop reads CASSLFRGTDTQYF. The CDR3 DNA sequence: TGTGCCAGCAGCTTATTCAGGGGCACAGATACGCAGTATTTT.

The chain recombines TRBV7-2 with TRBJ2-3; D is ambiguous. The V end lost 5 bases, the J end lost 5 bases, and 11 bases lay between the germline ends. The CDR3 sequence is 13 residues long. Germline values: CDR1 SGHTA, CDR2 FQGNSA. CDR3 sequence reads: CASSPTPLDTQYF. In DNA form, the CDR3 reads TGTGCCAGCAGCCCCACCCCCCTAGATACGCAGTATTTT.